These T cell receptor beta chains were read from a single sample in a study of beta chain features in type 1 diabetes. TCRdb's copy holds only in-frame clones and misses some; the assay was immunoSEQ multiplex PCR. This table has about 160,000 clones, over 7.5% appearing once. Sequencing input: central memory CD4+ T cells from blood. The source of these receptors is a woman aged 18 to 35 in good health. Both conserved end residues are part of each CDR3. A D gene is named only where the DNA matches it firmly. Rows give clone size only sometimes, using once, few, many, or a class for an expanded clone.

j_call cdr3_length v_call d_call clone_size cdr3_nt cdr3_aa
TRBJ1-5 13 TRBV9 - - TGTGCCAGCAACACAGGCTCTAATCAGCCCCAGCATTTT CASNTGSNQPQHF
TRBJ2-5 14 TRBV11-2 - few TGTGCCAGCAGCCTCTGGGCTAGCAGGGAGACCCAGTACTTC CASSLWASRETQYF
TRBJ2-1 17 TRBV5-4 TRBD2 few TGTGCCAGCAGCCGACGTCAACTAGCGGGCCGTTTCAATGAGCAGTTCTTC CASSRRQLAGRFNEQFF
TRBJ2-5 16 TRBV5-1 TRBD2 - TGCGCCAGCAGCTTACTCGCGACTAGCGGGGCGGAGACCCAGTACTTC CASSLLATSGAETQYF
TRBJ2-1 16 TRBV7-2 - few TGTGCCAGCAGCTTAGCTAGGGGGAGCTCCTACAATGAGCAGTTCTTC CASSLARGSSYNEQFF
TRBJ2-7 13 TRBV5-1 - - TGCGCCAGCAGCTTGGAGGGGGCCTACGAGCAGTACTTC CASSLEGAYEQYF
TRBJ2-7 14 TRBV29-1 TRBD2 - TGCAGCGTAGCCCTGACTAGCGGTTCCTACGAGCAGTACTTC CSVALTSGSYEQYF
TRBJ2-5 16 TRBV18 TRBD1 - TGTGCCAGCTCACCGAGACAGGGGGATGGTTTGGAGACCCAGTACTTC CASSPRQGDGLETQYF
TRBJ1-5 16 TRBV27 TRBD1 few TGTGCCAGCAGTTCCCAACAGGGGTTTAGCAATCAGCCCCAGCATTTT CASSSQQGFSNQPQHF
TRBJ2-5 16 TRBV19 TRBD2 - TGTGCCAGTAGTAGAACTAGCGGGGGCCACCAAGAGACCCAGTACTTC CASSRTSGGHQETQYF
TRBJ2-7 13 TRBV30 - - TGTGCCTGGGCCAGACAAGCTACCTACGAGCAGTACTTC CAWARQATYEQYF
TRBJ2-3 15 TRBV9 - - TGTGCCAGCAGCGTAGGGGAGTTCGGCACAGATACGCAGTATTTT CASSVGEFGTDTQYF
TRBJ2-4 16 TRBV18 TRBD1 - TGTGCCAGCTCATCGGGGACAGTGGCGGGCAAAAACATTCAGTACTTC CASSSGTVAGKNIQYF
TRBJ2-2 16 TRBV7-7 - - TGTGCTAGCAGCTTAGACGCAGGGGCTAACACCGGGGAGCTGTTTTTT CASSLDAGANTGELFF
TRBJ1-5 15 TRBV2 - - TGTGCCAGCAGTTCAGGACAGACTAGCAATCAGCCCCAGCATTTT CASSSGQTSNQPQHF
TRBJ2-4 15 TRBV5-4 - few TGTGCCAGCAGCTTGGCCGGGGAGGGGGAGGACATTCAGTACTTC CASSLAGEGEDIQYF
TRBJ1-2 13 TRBV7-3 - - TGTGCCAGCAGCCCCAGGGCGGCAGAAGGCTACACCTTC CASSPRAAEGYTF
TRBJ1-2 14 TRBV9 - - TGTGCCAGCAGCGTAGCCGGCGAAGGGGTTGGCTACACCTTC CASSVAGEGVGYTF
TRBJ1-5 12 TRBV29-1 TRBD1 - TGCAGCGTAGGACAGGGAGACCAGCCCCAGCATTTT CSVGQGDQPQHF
TRBJ2-2 18 TRBV5-1 - - TGCGCCAGCAGCTTGAACAGCCGACAGGAGTCGAACACCGGGGAGCTGTTTTTT CASSLNSRQESNTGELFF
TRBJ2-7 13 TRBV4-2 - many TGTGCCAGCAGTTCCGAACGGTCCTACGAGCAGTACTTC CASSSERSYEQYF
TRBJ2-1 15 TRBV19 TRBD1 few TGTGCCAGTAGTATTATTGAGACAGGGGGCGCGGAGCAGTTCTTC CASSIIETGGAEQFF
TRBJ2-3 15 TRBV5-1 TRBD1 few TGCGCCAGCAGCCTTGGGACAGTCAATTCAGATACGCAGTATTTT CASSLGTVNSDTQYF
TRBJ2-7 14 TRBV5-1 - - TGCGCCAGCAGCACGAGTCTAGCGAGGAACGAGCAGTACTTC CASSTSLARNEQYF
TRBJ2-3 14 TRBV2 - few TGTGCCAGCAGTGTATTTCGAGACACAGATACGCAGTATTTT CASSVFRDTDTQYF
TRBJ1-2 12 TRBV7-9 - few TGTGCCAGCAGCCCGGAGGGTTATGGCTACACCTTC CASSPEGYGYTF
TRBJ1-1 12 TRBV10-3 - - TGTGCCATCAGGGCCATTAACACTGAAGCTTTCTTT CAIRAINTEAFF
TRBJ2-5 13 TRBV25-1 - few TGTGCCAGCAGTGAAGCCTTCGGGGAGACCCAGTACTTC CASSEAFGETQYF
TRBJ2-3 11 TRBV20-1 - - TGCAGTGCTGGGACTTGGAATACGCAGTATTTT CSAGTWNTQYF
TRBJ1-1 12 TRBV18 - - TGTGCCAGCTCACCACTTCCCGGTGAAGCTTTCTTT CASSPLPGEAFF
TRBJ2-7 12 TRBV6-6 - few TGTGCCAGCAGTTTACCTAATCGCGAGCAGTACTTC CASSLPNREQYF
TRBJ2-5 14 TRBV2 TRBD1 - TGTGCCAGCAGTGCTGGGACAGGGCGGGAGACCCAGTACTTC CASSAGTGRETQYF
TRBJ1-5 15 TRBV4-1 - - TGCGCCAGCAGCCGCAGCAGCCTGGCGGGTATGGCCCAGCATTTT CASSRSSLAGMAQHF
TRBJ1-2 13 TRBV10-2 - - TGCGCCAGCAGTCGAGCGGCAGTGCGGGGCTACACCTTC CASSRAAVRGYTF
TRBJ2-1 12 TRBV5-4 - - TGTGCCAGCAGCTTGGATGAGAATGAGCAGTTCTTC CASSLDENEQFF
TRBJ1-5 15 TRBV18 - - TGTGCCAGCTCACCAGCCAGTAACGGCAATCAGCCCCAGCATTTT CASSPASNGNQPQHF
TRBJ2-7 15 TRBV9 TRBD1 few TGTGCCAGCAGCGTAGAAGGGGACAGGGAAGACGAGCAGTACTTC CASSVEGDREDEQYF
TRBJ2-3 17 TRBV5-1 - - TGCGCCAGCAGCTTGAACGGACGGGGAAAGACCACAGATACGCAGTATTTT CASSLNGRGKTTDTQYF
TRBJ2-5 15 TRBV5-4 TRBD2 few TGTGCCAGCAGCCCCTCGGGGAGGGCGCGGGAGACCCAGTACTTC CASSPSGRARETQYF
TRBJ2-7 13 TRBV6-6 - few TGTGCCAGCAGTGGCGGACAGAGCTACGAGCAGTACTTC CASSGGQSYEQYF
TRBJ2-3 12 TRBV5-7 - few TGTGCCAGCAGCTCTAGCACAGATACGCAGTATTTT CASSSSTDTQYF
TRBJ1-2 14 TRBV10-3 - - TGTGCCATCAGTGAGCGGTCGGGGGAATATGGCTACACCTTC CAISERSGEYGYTF
TRBJ2-7 16 TRBV7-2 TRBD2 few TGTGCCAGCAGCTTAGCCCTAGCGGGGGGCCCCTACGAGCAGTACTTC CASSLALAGGPYEQYF
TRBJ1-2 13 TRBV2 - few TGTGCCAGCAGTGAGTCCAGTAACTATGGCTACACCTTC CASSESSNYGYTF
TRBJ2-3 17 TRBV9 TRBD1 few TGTGCCAGCAGCGTTGGGATCGGGGACAGTGTATCAGATACGCAGTATTTT CASSVGIGDSVSDTQYF
TRBJ2-3 15 TRBV7-8 - - TGTGCCAGCAGCTTAGCCCCTCCTCAGACAGATACGCAGTATTTT CASSLAPPQTDTQYF